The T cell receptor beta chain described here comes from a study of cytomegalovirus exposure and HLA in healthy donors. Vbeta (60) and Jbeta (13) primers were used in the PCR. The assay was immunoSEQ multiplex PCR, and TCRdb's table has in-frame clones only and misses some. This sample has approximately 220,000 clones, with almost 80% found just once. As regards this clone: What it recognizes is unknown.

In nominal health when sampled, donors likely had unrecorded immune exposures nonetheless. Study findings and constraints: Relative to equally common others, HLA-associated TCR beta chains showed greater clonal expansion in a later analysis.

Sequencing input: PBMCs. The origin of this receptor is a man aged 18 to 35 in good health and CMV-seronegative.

CDR3 sequence reads: CASSAWDRGHEQYF. In nucleotides, the CDR3 is TGTGCCAGCAGCGCTTGGGACAGGGGGCACGAGCAGTACTTC. The chain has TRBV28 and TRBJ2-7; 12 bases are a match to TRBD1. The CDR3 covers 14 residues. CDR1 is MDHEN, CDR2 SYDVKM, per germline. The V segment lost 6 bases and the J segment 5 bases; nucleotides outside the gene matches: 5.